This T cell receptor beta chain appears in the sequencing data of a study of technical replicates of blood from a handful of donors. Profiling relied on immunoSEQ multiplex PCR, and the TCRdb table lists in-frame clones only, not all of them. The sample lists 90,000 to 100,000 clones, less than 96% seen once, with 0.36% in the top ten. The sample consisted of T cells isolated from PBMCs. The source is a human donor in good health.

CDR3 loop: CASSSDGVYGYTF. The CDR3, as DNA: TGTGCCAGCAGTTCGGACGGGGTCTATGGCTACACCTTC. The chain couples TRBV6-5 to TRBJ1-2; D uncertain. CDR1 MNHEY and CDR2 SVGAGI come from the germline V gene. The ends were cut back, 4 bases at V and 4 bases at J, with 10 bases in the middle. The CDR3 consists of 13 residues.